These 27 T cell receptor beta chains originate from one sample sequenced in a study of T cells in Graves' hyperthyroidism and ophthalmopathy. TCR beta CDR3 region amplification was performed from RNA transcripts. The study used the HTBI primer set for a first-round RT-PCR of the TCR CDR3. MiXCR, applied by TCRdb to the multiplex PCR reads, yields one record per CDR3 protein. The table shows around 580,000 distinct CDR3 sequences, with around 17% occurring only once. Sequencing used blood. Receptor source: a young woman with Graves' hyperthyroidism.

This clonotype occurred once. The V call is TRBV6-1, the J call TRBJ2-5; 9 bases agree with TRBD2. The germline V gene encodes CDR1 MNHNS and CDR2 SASEGT. This CDR3 is built from 15 residues. The trim removed 1 base at V and 5 bases at J, leaving 5 bases unmatched. CDR3 in amino acids: CASSEVAGDGETQYF. The DNA of the CDR3 is TGTGCCAGCAGTGAAGTAGCGGGGGATGGGGAGACCCAGTACTTC.

The table lists this clonotype with many counts. The chain recombines TRBV5-6 with TRBJ2-7; D tentatively fits TRBD1 or TRBD2 (5 bases each). Per the germline V gene, CDR1 is SGHDT and CDR2 is YYEEEE. Trimming pared 2 bases from V and 2 bases from J, leaving 14 bases between. CDR3 size: 15 residues. The CDR3 DNA reads TGTGCCAGCAGCTTTTCTCCAGGGAGCACCTACGAGCAGTACTTC. The encoded protein is CASSFSPGSTYEQYF.

The gene calls are TRBV20-1 and TRBJ2-3; 8 bases are shared with TRBD2. Germline-derived CDR1 and CDR2 are DFQATT and SNEGSKA (reference sequence). CDR3 length: 15 residues. Losses at the gene ends were 6 bases for V and 3 bases for J; bases not matched to a gene: 11. The CDR3 spells CSAPPSGRGTDTQYF. CDR3 coding DNA: TGCAGTGCCCCTCCCAGCGGGAGAGGAACAGATACGCAGTATTTT.

This clonotype has a count of ten or more. This rearrangement joins TRBV12-3 or TRBV12-4 to TRBJ2-5; D not resolved. CDR3 length: 13 residues. V lost 8 bases to trimming and J lost 2 bases, with 12 bases between them. The CDR3 reads CASSLTDQETQYF. The CDR3 nucleotides read TGTGCCAGCTCACTGACTGATCAAGAGACCCAGTACTTC.

The rearrangement joins TRBV20-1 to TRBJ2-2; D gene unclear. The CDR3 is 10 residues long. Germline V CDR1 and CDR2: DFQATT, SNEGSKA (reference sequence). V lost 6 bases and J 14 bases, leaving 13 bases between the germline ends. The CDR3 loop reads CSASGSILFF. As DNA, the CDR3 is TGCAGTGCCTCCGGCTCCATACTGTTTTTT.

Ten or more counts support this clonotype. The gene calls are TRBV30 and TRBJ2-2, with TRBD1 as a possible D gene (6 bases). Looked up from germline, CDR1 is GTSNPN and CDR2 is SVGIG (reference sequence). V lost 4 bases and J 2 bases, leaving 11 bases between the germline ends. This CDR3 has 14 amino acids. CDR3 amino acids: CAWTGTPNTGELFF. CDR3 DNA: TGTGCCTGGACCGGGACACCCAACACCGGGGAGCTGTTTTTT.

This clonotype was seen only a few times. The rearrangement uses TRBV18 and TRBJ1-3; TRBD1 matches at 8 bases. The junction had 3 bases not matched to a gene; V was cut back by 5 bases and J by 0 bases. Germline CDR1 reads KGHSH; CDR2 reads LQKENI. This CDR3 is built from 15 residues. CDR3 loop: CASSAGTGSGNTIYF. The CDR3 DNA reads as TGTGCCAGCTCAGCCGGGACAGGCTCTGGAAACACCATATATTTT. Filled out from reference TRBV18 and TRBJ1-3, the complete variable domain reads NAGVMQNPRHLVRRRGQEARLRCSPMKGHSHVYWYRQLPEEGLKFMVYLQKENIIDESGMPKERFSAEFPKEGPSILRIQQVVRGDSAAYFCASSAGTGSGNTIYFGEGSWLTVV.

This chain links TRBV18 with TRBJ2-7, with TRBD1 matching 12 bases. The CDR3 has 15 residues. Germline V CDR1 and CDR2: KGHSH, LQKENI. Trimming cost V 4 bases and J 7 bases; bases outside gene matches: 8. The CDR3 nucleotides read TGTGCCAGCTCACTACAGGGACAGGGGGCGGGGGAGCAGTACTTC. Translation: CASSLQGQGAGEQYF.

This chain uses TRBV19 with TRBJ2-6; weak D call: TRBD1 (6 bases). With 7 bases removed from V and 1 base from J, the gap between germline ends came to 8 bases. The CDR3 is made up of 14 amino acids. Per germline, CDR1 LNHDA and CDR2 SQIVND (reference sequence). The DNA of the CDR3 is TGTGCCAGTACAGGGGAGTCTGGGGCCAACGTCCTGACTTTC. This sequence encodes CASTGESGANVLTF.

This clonotype was detected many times. The chain uses TRBV5-1 and TRBJ2-1, with TRBD2 matching over 11 bases. V gave up 4 bases and J gave up 5 bases; unmatched junction bases: 14. The CDR3 covers 18 residues. Germline CDR1 reads SGHRS; CDR2 reads YFSETQ. CDR3 DNA sequence: TGCGCCAGCAGCCACGGACTAGCGGGCCTTAAGGGGAACAATGAGCAGTTCTTC. Amino acid sequence: CASSHGLAGLKGNNEQFF. Looking up the rest from reference TRBV5-1 and TRBJ2-1 gives the full variable domain: KAGVTQTPRYLIKTRGQQVTLSCSPISGHRSVSWYQQTPGQGLQFLFEYFSETQRNKGNFPGRFSGRQFSNSRSEMNVSTLELGDSALYLCASSHGLAGLKGNNEQFFGPGTRLTVL.

The sample holds a few counts of this clonotype. The V and J genes are TRBV20-1 and TRBJ2-2, with D hard to call. Trimming shortened V by 0 bases and J by 5 bases, and 13 bases separated the two germline ends. This CDR3 is built from 15 residues. Germline assignment: CDR1 DFQATT and CDR2 SNEGSKA (reference sequence). The CDR3 region is CSARDPLRITGELFF. As DNA, the CDR3 is TGCAGTGCTAGAGATCCGCTCAGAATAACCGGGGAGCTGTTTTTT.

The table lists this clonotype with many counts. V and J are TRBV27 and TRBJ1-2; D might be TRBD1 (5 bases). Germline V gives CDR1 MNHEY, CDR2 SMNVEV (reference sequence). The CDR3 contains 16 residues. Trimming took off 4 bases at V and 0 bases at J, with 15 bases between the two ends. The CDR3 protein is CASSSRDGDANYGYTF. The CDR3 DNA is TGTGCCAGCAGTTCTCGGGACGGGGATGCTAACTATGGCTACACCTTC.

This clonotype was seen many times. J is TRBJ2-3 and V is TRBV20-1; 9 positions match TRBD2. Unmatched junction bases numbered 6, after V lost 4 bases and J lost 4 bases. This CDR3 region has 14 residues. Germline loops: CDR1 DFQATT, CDR2 SNEGSKA (reference sequence). This CDR3 reads CSAIEAGGPDTQYF. In DNA form, the CDR3 reads TGCAGTGCTATCGAGGCGGGGGGGCCAGATACGCAGTATTTT.

The chain couples TRBV18 to TRBJ2-2; D tentatively reads TRBD1 or TRBD2 (5 bases each). The CDR3 extends over 15 amino acids. V was pared by 5 bases and J by 5 bases, with 15 bases between. Germline CDR1 KGHSH, CDR2 LQKENI. The CDR3 loop reads CASSSGHRNTGELFF. CDR3 DNA sequence: TGTGCCAGCTCATCGGGGCACCGAAATACCGGGGAGCTGTTTTTT.

The rearrangement joins TRBV4-3 to TRBJ1-2; D not certain. The V gene lost 0 bases and the J gene lost 4 bases, with 9 bases spanning the gap. The CDR3 spans 14 residues. Germline loops: CDR1 LGHNA, CDR2 YSLEER. The CDR3, as DNA: TGCGCCAGCAGCCAAGATGCAGCCTCCTATGGCTACACCTTC. Encoded protein: CASSQDAASYGYTF.

This clonotype was recorded at least ten times. The gene calls are TRBV5-1 and TRBJ2-7, with 7 bases that match TRBD1. The CDR3 runs to 14 residues. The germline CDR1 and CDR2 sequences are SGHRS and YFSETQ. With 0 bases clipped from V and 3 bases from J, the junction kept 3 bases outside the gene matches. CDR3: CASSLGGTDYEQYF. The CDR3 coding sequence is TGCGCCAGCAGCTTGGGAGGGACAGACTACGAGCAGTACTTC. The variable domain in full, completed from reference TRBV5-1 and TRBJ2-7, reads KAGVTQTPRYLIKTRGQQVTLSCSPISGHRSVSWYQQTPGQGLQFLFEYFSETQRNKGNFPGRFSGRQFSNSRSEMNVSTLELGDSALYLCASSLGGTDYEQYFGPGTRLTVT.

The V call is TRBV20-1, the J call TRBJ1-4; 7 nucleotides align to TRBD1. Germline lookup yields CDR1 DFQATT and CDR2 SNEGSKA (reference sequence). Trimming cost V 2 bases and J 4 bases; bases outside gene matches: 7. This CDR3 spans 15 amino acids. CDR3 bases: TGCAGTGCTAGAAATTCCGGGACAGTTAATGAAAAACTGTTTTTT. It specifies CSARNSGTVNEKLFF.

A few counts support this clonotype. A read error may account for a junction end that differs from germline. The chain couples TRBV2 to TRBJ2-7; D gene ambiguous. This CDR3 has 14 residues. Germline CDR1 is SNHLY and CDR2 is FYNNEI. CDR3 sequence reads: CASSRVLSSYGQYF. CDR3 DNA: TGTGCCAGCAGTAGGGTACTCAGCTCCTACGGGCAGTACTTC.

This clonotype has a handful of counts. The CDR3 DNA follows: TGCGCCAGCAGCCTTACCGAAGCGGGGGGGTTGGGAGAGACCCAGTACTTC. It is translated as CASSLTEAGGLGETQYF. The chain uses TRBV4-1 and TRBJ2-5; 10 positions match TRBD2. V shed 4 bases, J shed 4 bases, and the junction held 12 bases outside the gene matches. Germline CDR1 and CDR2: MGHRA and YSYEKL. The CDR3 totals 17 residues.

This chain links TRBV27 with TRBJ2-1, with 10 bases aligning to TRBD2. This CDR3 region has 19 residues. J lost 0 bases, V lost 5 bases, and 13 bases had no gene match. Germline assignment: CDR1 MNHEY and CDR2 SMNVEV (reference sequence). In DNA form, the CDR3 reads TGTGCCAGCAGTCTACTAGCGGGGAGCCAGTTCCTCTCCTACAATGAGCAGTTCTTC. Translation gives CASSLLAGSQFLSYNEQFF.

This clonotype was picked up many times. The chain employs TRBV14 and TRBJ2-7; D remains ambiguous. V was shortened by 0 bases and J by 5 bases, with 2 bases between the two germline ends. In germline, CDR1 is SGHDN, CDR2 FVKESK. The CDR3 has 11 amino acids. The DNA for the CDR3 is TGTGCCAGCAGCCAAGAACACGAGCAGTACTTC. Its translation is CASSQEHEQYF.

The CDR3 bases are TGTGCCACCAGTGATCCACGACGCGGGAATCAGCCCCAGCATTTT. As protein: CATSDPRRGNQPQHF. The chain joins TRBV24-1 to TRBJ1-5; no reliable D call. The CDR3 is 15 residues long. V was shortened by 3 bases and J by 4 bases, with 12 bases between the two germline ends. CDR1 is KGHDR, CDR2 SFDVKD, per germline.

This clonotype was found many times. The genes are TRBV7-2 and TRBJ1-6; D uncertain. This CDR3 is built from 14 residues. Trimming removed 5 bases from V and 7 bases from J, with 12 bases in between. The germline V gene has CDR1 SGHTA and CDR2 FQGNSA. Here the CDR3 reads CASSTAGVNSPLHF. CDR3 bases: TGTGCCAGCAGCACGGCTGGGGTGAATTCACCCCTCCACTTT.

Only a few counts were recorded for this clonotype. This CDR3 is CASSYVQGGHYGYTF. In DNA form, the CDR3 reads TGTGCCAGCAGTTATGTACAGGGTGGCCACTATGGCTACACCTTC. The V call is TRBV6-1, the J call TRBJ1-2; weak D call: TRBD1 (6 bases). This CDR3 region has 15 residues. V was shortened by 5 bases and J by 3 bases, with 16 bases between the two germline ends. Germline CDR1 reads MNHNS; CDR2 reads SASEGT.

This clonotype was counted ten times or more. V and J are TRBV11-3 and TRBJ1-2; no definite D call. CDR3 length: 15 amino acids. Germline lookup yields CDR1 SGHNT and CDR2 YENEEA. V was shortened by 4 bases and J by 4 bases, with 16 bases between the two germline ends. CDR3 sequence reads: CASSSEGLERYGYTF. The CDR3 DNA sequence: TGTGCCAGCAGCTCGGAGGGTCTCGAACGCTATGGCTACACCTTC.

This clonotype has a handful of counts. The chain couples TRBV20-1 to TRBJ1-6; 9 nucleotides agree with TRBD1. J gave up 8 bases and V 1 base, and 6 bases lay outside the gene matches. This CDR3 region has 15 residues. Germline loops: CDR1 DFQATT, CDR2 SNEGSKA (reference sequence). The CDR3 region is CSARAGQGLHSPLHF. CDR3 coding DNA: TGCAGTGCTAGAGCCGGACAGGGGCTGCATTCACCCCTCCACTTT.

This clonotype was seen more than once but under ten times. The V and J genes are TRBV10-3 and TRBJ2-1, with TRBD2 identical over 12 bases. Germline CDR1 reads ENHRY; CDR2 reads SYGVKD. The CDR3 runs to 16 residues. V was pared by 4 bases and J by 4 bases, with 5 bases of the junction left unmatched. The chain's CDR3 is CAISAGGLAGYNEQFF. The CDR3 nucleotides are TGTGCCATCAGTGCTGGGGGACTAGCGGGTTACAATGAGCAGTTCTTC.